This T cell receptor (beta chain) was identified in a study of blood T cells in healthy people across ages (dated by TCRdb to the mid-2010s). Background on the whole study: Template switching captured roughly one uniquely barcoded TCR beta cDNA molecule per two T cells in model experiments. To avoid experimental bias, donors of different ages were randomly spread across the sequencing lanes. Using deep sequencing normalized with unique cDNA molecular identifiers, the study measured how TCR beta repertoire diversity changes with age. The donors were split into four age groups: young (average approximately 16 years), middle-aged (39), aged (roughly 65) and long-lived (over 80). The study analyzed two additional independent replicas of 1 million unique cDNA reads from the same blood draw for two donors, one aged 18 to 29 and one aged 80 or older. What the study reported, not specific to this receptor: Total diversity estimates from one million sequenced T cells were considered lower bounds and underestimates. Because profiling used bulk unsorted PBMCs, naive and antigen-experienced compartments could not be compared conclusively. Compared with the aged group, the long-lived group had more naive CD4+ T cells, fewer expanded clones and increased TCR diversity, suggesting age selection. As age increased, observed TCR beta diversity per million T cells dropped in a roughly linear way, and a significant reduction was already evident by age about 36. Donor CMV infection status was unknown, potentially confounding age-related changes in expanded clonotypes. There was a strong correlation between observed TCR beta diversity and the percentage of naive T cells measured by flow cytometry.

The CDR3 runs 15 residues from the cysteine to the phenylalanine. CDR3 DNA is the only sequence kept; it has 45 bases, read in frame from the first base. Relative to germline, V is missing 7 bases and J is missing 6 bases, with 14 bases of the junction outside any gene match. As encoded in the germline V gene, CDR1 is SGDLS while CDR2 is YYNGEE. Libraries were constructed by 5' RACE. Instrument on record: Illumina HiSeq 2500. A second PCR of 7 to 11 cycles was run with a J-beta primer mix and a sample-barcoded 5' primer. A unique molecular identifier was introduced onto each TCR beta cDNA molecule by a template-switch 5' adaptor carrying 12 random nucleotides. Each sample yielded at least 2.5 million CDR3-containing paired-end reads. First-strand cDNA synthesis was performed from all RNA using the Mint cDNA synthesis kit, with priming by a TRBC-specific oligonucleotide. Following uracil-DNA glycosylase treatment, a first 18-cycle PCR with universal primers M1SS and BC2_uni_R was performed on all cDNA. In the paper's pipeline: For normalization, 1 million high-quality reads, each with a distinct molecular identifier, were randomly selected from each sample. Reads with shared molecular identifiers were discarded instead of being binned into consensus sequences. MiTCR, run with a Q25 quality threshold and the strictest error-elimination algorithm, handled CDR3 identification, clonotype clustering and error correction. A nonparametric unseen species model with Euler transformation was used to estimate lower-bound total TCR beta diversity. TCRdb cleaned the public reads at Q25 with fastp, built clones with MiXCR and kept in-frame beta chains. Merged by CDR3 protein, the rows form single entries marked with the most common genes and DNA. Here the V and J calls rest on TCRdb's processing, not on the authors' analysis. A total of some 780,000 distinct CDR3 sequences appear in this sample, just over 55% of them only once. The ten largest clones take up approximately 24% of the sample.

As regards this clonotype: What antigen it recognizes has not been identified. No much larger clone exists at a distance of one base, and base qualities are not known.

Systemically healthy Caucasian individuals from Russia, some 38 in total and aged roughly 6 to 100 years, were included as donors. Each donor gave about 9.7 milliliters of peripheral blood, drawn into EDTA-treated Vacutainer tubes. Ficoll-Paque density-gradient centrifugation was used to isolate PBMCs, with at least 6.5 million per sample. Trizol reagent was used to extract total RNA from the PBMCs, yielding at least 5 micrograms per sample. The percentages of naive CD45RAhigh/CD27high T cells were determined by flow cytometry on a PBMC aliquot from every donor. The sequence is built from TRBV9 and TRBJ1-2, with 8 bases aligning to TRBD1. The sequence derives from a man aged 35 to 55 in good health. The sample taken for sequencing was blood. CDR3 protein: CASQRGAGGADGYTF. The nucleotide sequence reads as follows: TGTGCCAGCCAGAGGGGGGCAGGGGGCGCGGATGGCTACACCTTC.